This record looks at one T cell receptor beta chain sequence and its context. Its target is unknown. This record comes from a study of T cell responses to AZD1222 COVID-19 vaccine. Study results and caveats: Just 5 or 6 AZD1222 recipients tested seropositive at baseline. A rise in Spike-specific TCR breadth and depth followed two AZD1222 doses. Spike was spanned by vaccine-associated CD4 TCRs, which were dominant at 160-218 and 743-854.

The CDR3 totals 12 residues. In germline, CDR1 is GTSNPN, CDR2 SVGIG (reference sequence). TCRdb's copy holds only in-frame clones and misses some; the assay was immunoSEQ multiplex PCR. The sample yields roughly 70,000 clones, about four fifths seen once. This receptor was identified in an adult in good health. The gene calls are TRBV30 and TRBJ2-3; 7 bases are shared with TRBD2. Source: peripheral blood, taken on day 0 of MenACWY control vaccination. For the CDR3, the DNA is TGTGCTTCCGCGGGGGTACCAGATACGCAGTATTTT. The encoded protein is CASAGVPDTQYF.